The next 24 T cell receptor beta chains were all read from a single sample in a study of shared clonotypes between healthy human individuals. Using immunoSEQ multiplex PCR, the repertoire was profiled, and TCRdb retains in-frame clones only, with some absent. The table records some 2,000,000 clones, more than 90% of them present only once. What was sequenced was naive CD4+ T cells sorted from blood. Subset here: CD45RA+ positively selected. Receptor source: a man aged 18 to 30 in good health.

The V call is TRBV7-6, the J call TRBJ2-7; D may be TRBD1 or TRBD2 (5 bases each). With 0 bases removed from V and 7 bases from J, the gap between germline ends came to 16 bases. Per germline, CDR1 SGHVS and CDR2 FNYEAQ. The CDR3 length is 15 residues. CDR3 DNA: TGTGCCAGCAGCTTAGCCACCCCAGGGACGCAAGAGCAGTACTTC. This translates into CASSLATPGTQEQYF.

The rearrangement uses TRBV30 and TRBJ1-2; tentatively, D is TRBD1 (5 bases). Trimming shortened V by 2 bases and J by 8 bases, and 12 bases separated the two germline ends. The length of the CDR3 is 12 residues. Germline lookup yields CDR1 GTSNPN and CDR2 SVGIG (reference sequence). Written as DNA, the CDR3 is TGTGCCTGGAGTTTCCAGGGTCTGGGCTACACCTTC. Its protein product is CAWSFQGLGYTF.

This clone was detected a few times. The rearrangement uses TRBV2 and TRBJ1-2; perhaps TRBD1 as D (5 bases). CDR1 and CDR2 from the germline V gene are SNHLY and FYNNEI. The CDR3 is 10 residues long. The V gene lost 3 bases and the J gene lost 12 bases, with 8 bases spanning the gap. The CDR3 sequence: CASSDRGDTF. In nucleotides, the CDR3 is TGTGCCAGCAGTGATAGGGGCGACACCTTC.

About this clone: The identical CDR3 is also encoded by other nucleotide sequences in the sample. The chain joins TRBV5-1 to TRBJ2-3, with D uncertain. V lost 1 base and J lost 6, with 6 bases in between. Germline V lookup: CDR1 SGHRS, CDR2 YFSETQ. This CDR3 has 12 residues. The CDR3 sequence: CASSLFADTQYF. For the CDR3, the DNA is TGCGCCAGCAGCTTGTTTGCCGATACGCAGTATTTT.

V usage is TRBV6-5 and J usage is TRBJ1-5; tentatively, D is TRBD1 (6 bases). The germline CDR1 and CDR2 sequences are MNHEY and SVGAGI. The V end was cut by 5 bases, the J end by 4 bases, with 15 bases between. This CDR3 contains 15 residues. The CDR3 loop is CASSPTGGENQPQHF. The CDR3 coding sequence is TGTGCCAGCAGTCCTACCGGGGGCGAAAATCAGCCCCAGCATTTT.

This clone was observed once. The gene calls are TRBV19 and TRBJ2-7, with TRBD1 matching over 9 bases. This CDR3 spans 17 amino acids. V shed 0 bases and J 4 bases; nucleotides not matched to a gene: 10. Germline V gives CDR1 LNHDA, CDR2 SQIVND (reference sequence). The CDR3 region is CASSIDHRSGTGYEQYF. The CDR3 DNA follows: TGTGCCAGTAGTATAGACCACCGCTCCGGGACAGGGTACGAGCAGTACTTC.

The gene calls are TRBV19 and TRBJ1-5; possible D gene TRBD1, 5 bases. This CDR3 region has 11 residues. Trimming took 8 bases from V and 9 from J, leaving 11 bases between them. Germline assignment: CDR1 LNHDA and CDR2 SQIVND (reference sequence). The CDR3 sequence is CASGGGMPQHF. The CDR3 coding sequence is TGTGCCAGTGGCGGGGGAATGCCCCAGCATTTT.

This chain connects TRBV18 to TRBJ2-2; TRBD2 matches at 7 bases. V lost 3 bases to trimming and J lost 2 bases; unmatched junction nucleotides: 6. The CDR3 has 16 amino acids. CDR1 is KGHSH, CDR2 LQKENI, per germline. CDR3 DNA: TGTGCCAGCTCACCGATAGCGGGCGTAAACACCGGGGAGCTGTTTTTT. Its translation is CASSPIAGVNTGELFF.

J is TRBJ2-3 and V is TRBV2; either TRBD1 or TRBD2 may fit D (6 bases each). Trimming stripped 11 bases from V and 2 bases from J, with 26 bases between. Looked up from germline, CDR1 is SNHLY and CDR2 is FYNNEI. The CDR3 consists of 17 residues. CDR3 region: CAGAGTSWETDTDTQYF. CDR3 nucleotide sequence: TGTGCCGGCGCGGGGACAAGCTGGGAAACCGACACAGATACGCAGTATTTT. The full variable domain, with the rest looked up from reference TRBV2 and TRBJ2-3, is EPEVTQTPSHQVTQMGQEVILRCVPISNHLYFYWYRQILGQKVEFLVSFYNNEISEKSEIFDDQFSVERPDGSNFTLKIRSTKLEDSAMYFCAGAGTSWETDTDTQYFGPGTRLTVL.

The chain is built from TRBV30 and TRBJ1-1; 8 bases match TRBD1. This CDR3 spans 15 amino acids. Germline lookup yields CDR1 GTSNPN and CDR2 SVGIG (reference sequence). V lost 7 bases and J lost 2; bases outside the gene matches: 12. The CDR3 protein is CASEGTGRTNTEAFF. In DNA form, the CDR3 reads TGTGCCTCGGAAGGGACAGGACGGACAAACACTGAAGCTTTCTTT.

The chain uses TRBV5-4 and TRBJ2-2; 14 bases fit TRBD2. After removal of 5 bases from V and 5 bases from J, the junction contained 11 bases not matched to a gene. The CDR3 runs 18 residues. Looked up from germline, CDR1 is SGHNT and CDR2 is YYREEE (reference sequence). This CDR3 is CASSQVTGTSGRTGELFF. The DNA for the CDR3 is TGTGCCAGCAGTCAAGTAACAGGGACTAGCGGGAGAACCGGGGAGCTGTTTTTT.

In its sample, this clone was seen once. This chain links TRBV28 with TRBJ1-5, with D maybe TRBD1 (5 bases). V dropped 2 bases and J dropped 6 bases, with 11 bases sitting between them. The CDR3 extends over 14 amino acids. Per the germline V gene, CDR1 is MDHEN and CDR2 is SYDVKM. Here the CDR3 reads CASSLRGGAQPQHF. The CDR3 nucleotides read TGTGCCAGCAGTTTACGGGGGGGAGCTCAGCCCCAGCATTTT.

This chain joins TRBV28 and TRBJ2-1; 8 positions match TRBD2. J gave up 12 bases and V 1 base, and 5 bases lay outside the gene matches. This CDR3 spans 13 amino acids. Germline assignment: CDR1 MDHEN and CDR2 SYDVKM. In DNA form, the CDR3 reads TGTGCCAGCAGTTTATCCCTTAGCGGGGTGCAGTTCTTC. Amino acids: CASSLSLSGVQFF.

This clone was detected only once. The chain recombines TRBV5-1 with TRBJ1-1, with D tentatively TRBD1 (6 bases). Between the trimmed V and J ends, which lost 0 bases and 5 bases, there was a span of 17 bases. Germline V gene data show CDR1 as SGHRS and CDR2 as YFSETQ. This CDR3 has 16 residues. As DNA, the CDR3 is TGCGCCAGCAGCTTGGGGACAGCCGTGCCGGGGACTGAAGCTTTCTTT. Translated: CASSLGTAVPGTEAFF.

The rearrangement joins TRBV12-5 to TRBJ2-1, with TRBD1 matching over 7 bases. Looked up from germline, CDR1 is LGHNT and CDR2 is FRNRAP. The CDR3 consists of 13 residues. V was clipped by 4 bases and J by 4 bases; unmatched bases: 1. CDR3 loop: CASGSDRYNEQFF. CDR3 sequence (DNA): TGTGCTAGTGGTTCGGACAGGTACAATGAGCAGTTCTTC.

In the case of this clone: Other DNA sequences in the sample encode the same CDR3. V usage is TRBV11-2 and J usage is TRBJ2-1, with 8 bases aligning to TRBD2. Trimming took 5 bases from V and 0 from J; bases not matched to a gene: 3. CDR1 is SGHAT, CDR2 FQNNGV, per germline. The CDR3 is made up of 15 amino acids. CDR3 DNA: TGTGCCAGCAGCCGAAGCGGGAGCTCCTACAATGAGCAGTTCTTC. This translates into CASSRSGSSYNEQFF.

The CDR3 loop is CASSLSRPYGGYTF. In DNA, the CDR3 is TGTGCCAGCAGTTTATCCCGTCCTTATGGAGGCTACACCTTC. The chain joins TRBV28 to TRBJ1-2; D is ambiguous. Trimming cost V 1 base and J 8 bases, with 14 bases left between them. Looked up from germline, CDR1 is MDHEN and CDR2 is SYDVKM. This CDR3 contains 14 residues.

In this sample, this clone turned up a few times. The CDR3 sequence: CASFRGTQEKTQYF. DNA for the CDR3: TGTGCCAGCTTTAGGGGGACCCAAGAAAAGACCCAGTACTTC. The genes are TRBV6-1 and TRBJ2-5; maybe TRBD1 (6 bases). V dropped 8 bases and J dropped 6 bases, with 19 bases sitting between them. The CDR3 covers 14 residues. The germline gives CDR1 MNHNS, CDR2 SASEGT.

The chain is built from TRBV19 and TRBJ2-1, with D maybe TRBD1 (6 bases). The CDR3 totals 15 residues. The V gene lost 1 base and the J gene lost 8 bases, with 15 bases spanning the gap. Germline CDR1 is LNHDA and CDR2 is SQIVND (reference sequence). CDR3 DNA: TGTGCCAGTAGTATAGGTCGGGCAGGGGCAGATGAGCAGTTCTTC. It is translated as CASSIGRAGADEQFF. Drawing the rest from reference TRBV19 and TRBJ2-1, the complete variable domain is DGGITQSPKYLFRKEGQNVTLSCEQNLNHDAMYWYRQDPGQGLRLIYYSQIVNDFQKGDIAEGYSVSREKKESFPLTVTSAQKNPTAFYLCASSIGRAGADEQFFGPGTRLTVL.

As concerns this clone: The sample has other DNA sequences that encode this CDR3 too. The CDR3: CASSPPGLAADTQYF. The CDR3 DNA sequence: TGTGCCAGCAGCCCCCCGGGACTAGCTGCAGATACGCAGTATTTT. The chain carries TRBV5-4 and TRBJ2-3, with 9 bases that match TRBD2. The CDR3 consists of 15 residues. Germline trimming cut 4 bases from V and 4 bases from J; bases unmatched to any gene: 7. Germline CDR1 SGHNT, CDR2 YYREEE (reference sequence). Full variable domain (missing parts from reference TRBV5-4 and TRBJ2-3): ETGVTQSPTHLIKTRGQQVTLRCSSQSGHNTVSWYQQALGQGPQFIFQYYREEENGRGNFPPRFSGLQFPNYSSELNVNALELDDSALYLCASSPPGLAADTQYFGPGTRLTVL.

The CDR3 here is CASSHGEGITDTQYF. The CDR3 nucleotides read TGCGCCAGCAGCCATGGGGAGGGCATCACAGATACGCAGTATTTT. The rearrangement uses TRBV5-1 and TRBJ2-3; TRBD2 matches at 7 bases. The germline V gene has CDR1 SGHRS and CDR2 YFSETQ. The CDR3 spans 15 residues. Trimming removed 4 bases from V and 2 bases from J; junction bases left unmatched: 7.

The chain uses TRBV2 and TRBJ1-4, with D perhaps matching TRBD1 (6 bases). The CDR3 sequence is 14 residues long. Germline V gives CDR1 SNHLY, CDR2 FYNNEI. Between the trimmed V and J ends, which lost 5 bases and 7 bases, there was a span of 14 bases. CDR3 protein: CASSSRGAAEKLFF. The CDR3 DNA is TGTGCCAGCAGTTCCCGGGGGGCTGCTGAAAAACTGTTTTTT.

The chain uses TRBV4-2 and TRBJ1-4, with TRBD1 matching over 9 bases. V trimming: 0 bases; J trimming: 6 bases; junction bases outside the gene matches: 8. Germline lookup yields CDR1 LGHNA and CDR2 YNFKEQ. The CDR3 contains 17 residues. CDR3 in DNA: TGTGCCAGCAGCCAAGAAAGGGGACAGGGCTTATATGAAAAACTGTTTTTT. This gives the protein CASSQERGQGLYEKLFF.

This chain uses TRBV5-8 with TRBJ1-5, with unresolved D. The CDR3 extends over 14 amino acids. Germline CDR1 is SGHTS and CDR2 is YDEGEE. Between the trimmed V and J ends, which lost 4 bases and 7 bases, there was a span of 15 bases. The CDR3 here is CASSVEGLGQPQHF. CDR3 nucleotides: TGTGCCAGCAGCGTGGAAGGTTTGGGACAGCCCCAGCATTTT.